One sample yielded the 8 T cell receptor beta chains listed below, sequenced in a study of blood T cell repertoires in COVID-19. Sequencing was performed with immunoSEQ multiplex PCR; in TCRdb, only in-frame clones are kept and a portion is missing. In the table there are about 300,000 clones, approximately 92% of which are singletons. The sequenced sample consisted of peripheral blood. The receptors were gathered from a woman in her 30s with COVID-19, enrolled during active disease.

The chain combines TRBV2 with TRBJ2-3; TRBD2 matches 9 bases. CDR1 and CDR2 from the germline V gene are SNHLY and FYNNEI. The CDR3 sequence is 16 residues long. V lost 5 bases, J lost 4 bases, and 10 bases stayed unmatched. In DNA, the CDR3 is TGTGCCAGCAGTAACGGGGCGGGAGGGTCGGCAGATACGCAGTATTTT. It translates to CASSNGAGGSADTQYF.

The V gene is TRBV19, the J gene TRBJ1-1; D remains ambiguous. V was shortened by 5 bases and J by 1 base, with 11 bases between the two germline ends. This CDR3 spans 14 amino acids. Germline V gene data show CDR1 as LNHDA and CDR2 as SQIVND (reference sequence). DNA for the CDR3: TGTGCCAGTAGTCCTCTCGGTGGGAACACTGAAGCTTTCTTT. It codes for CASSPLGGNTEAFF.

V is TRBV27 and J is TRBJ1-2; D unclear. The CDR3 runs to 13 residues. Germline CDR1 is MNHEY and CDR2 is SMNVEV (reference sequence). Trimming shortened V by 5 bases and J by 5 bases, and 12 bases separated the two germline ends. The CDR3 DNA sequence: TGTGCCAGCAGTCCCCTTCCCACATATGGCTACACCTTC. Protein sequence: CASSPLPTYGYTF.

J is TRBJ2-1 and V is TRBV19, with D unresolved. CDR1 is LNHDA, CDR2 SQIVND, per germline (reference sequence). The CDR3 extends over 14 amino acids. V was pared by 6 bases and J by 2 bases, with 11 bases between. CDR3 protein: CASRVYHPYNEQFF. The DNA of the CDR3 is TGTGCCAGTAGGGTCTACCACCCCTACAATGAGCAGTTCTTC.

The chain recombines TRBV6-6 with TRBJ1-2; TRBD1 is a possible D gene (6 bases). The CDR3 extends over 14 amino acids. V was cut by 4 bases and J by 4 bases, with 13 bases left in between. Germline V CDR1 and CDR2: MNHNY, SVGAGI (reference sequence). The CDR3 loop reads CASSSAQGSYGYTF. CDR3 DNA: TGTGCCAGCAGTTCCGCACAGGGCTCCTATGGCTACACCTTC.

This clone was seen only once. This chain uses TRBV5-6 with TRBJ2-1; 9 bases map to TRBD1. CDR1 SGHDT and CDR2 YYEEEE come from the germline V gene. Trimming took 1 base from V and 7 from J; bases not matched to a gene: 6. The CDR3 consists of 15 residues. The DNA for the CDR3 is TGTGCCAGCAGCTTGTGGGACAGGGTAATAAATGAGCAGTTCTTC. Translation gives CASSLWDRVINEQFF.

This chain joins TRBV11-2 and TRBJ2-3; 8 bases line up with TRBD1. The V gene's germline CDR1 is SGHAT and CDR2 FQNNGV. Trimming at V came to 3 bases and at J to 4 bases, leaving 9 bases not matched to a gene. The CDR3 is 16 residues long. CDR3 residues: CASSFGQGVDSDTQYF. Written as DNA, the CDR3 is TGTGCCAGCAGCTTTGGACAGGGAGTCGATTCAGATACGCAGTATTTT.

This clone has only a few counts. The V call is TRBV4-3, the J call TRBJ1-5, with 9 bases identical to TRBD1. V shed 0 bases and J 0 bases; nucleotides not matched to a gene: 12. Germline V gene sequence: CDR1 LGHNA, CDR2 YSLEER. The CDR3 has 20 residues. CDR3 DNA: TGCGCCAGCAGCCAAGATTACGGGAGACAGGGGGAAGGTAGCAATCAGCCCCAGCATTTT. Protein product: CASSQDYGRQGEGSNQPQHF.